This T cell receptor beta chain was recovered during a study of CD8 T cells in ankylosing spondylitis. Points from the study as a whole: Some motif variants were previously reported in reactive arthritis synovial fluid and blood. Clones that were linked to disease were CD8+ and were relatively rare in peripheral blood. Significant enrichment of disease-linked clones was reportedly seen in matched ankylosing spondylitis synovial fluid.

Notes on this clonotype: Antigen unknown.

Researchers built TCR beta libraries using quantitative 5'-RACE with molecular barcodes. A single record per CDR3 protein comes from TCRdb applying MiXCR to the 5' RACE reads. The data show 250,000 to 300,000 distinct CDR3 sequences, 15% to 25% seen once. Source material: blood, either unsorted or a sorted T cell fraction (not recorded which). This clonotype originated in a male donor with ankylosing spondylitis or in good health (not recorded which).

In nucleotides, the CDR3 is TGTGCCAGCAGTTTTTTCGCGTTTCGAACAGGGCTTCAGCCCCAGCATTTT. Amino acid sequence: CASSFFAFRTGLQPQHF. The chain has TRBV12-3 or TRBV12-4 and TRBJ1-5, with TRBD1 as a possible D gene (6 bases). The CDR3 consists of 17 residues. V lost 3 bases and J 6 bases, leaving 21 bases between the germline ends.